This paragraph reports one TCR beta chain. What it recognizes is unknown. TCRdb independently ran MiXCR on the 5' RACE reads; one entry per CDR3 protein. The sample contains hundreds of thousands of distinct CDR3 sequences, 5.5% to 6.5% of which appear only once. Trimming removed 8 bases at V and 1 base at J, with 12 bases between. Germline lookup yields CDR1 SEHNR and CDR2 FQNEAQ (reference sequence). There are 13 residues in the CDR3. The data were obtained in a study of identical twins. Whole-study findings and limits: Models underestimated out-of-frame TCR alpha sharing in monozygotic twins. Weaker excess sharing between twins was seen in beta out-of-frame sequences. Conclusions were drawn cross-sectionally by statistical analysis, without following the same donors. Cord blood beta clonotypes that were abundant carried fewer insertions, and memory repertoires showed no such trend.

The chain is built from TRBV7-9 and TRBJ2-7; D remains unclear. The origin of this receptor is a man between 18 and 35 years old in good health. Sequenced: naive T cells sorted from blood. The CDR3 DNA reads as TGTGCCAGCTTAAGGGAACCTTCCTACGAGCAGTACTTC. It translates to CASLREPSYEQYF. Drawing the rest from reference TRBV7-9 and TRBJ2-7, the complete variable domain is DTGVSQNPRHKITKRGQNVTFRCDPISEHNRLYWYRQTLGQGPEFLTYFQNEAQLEKSRLLSDRFSAERPKGSFSTLEIQRTEQGDSAMYLCASLREPSYEQYFGPGTRLTVT.